Here is one T cell receptor (beta chain) with its context. Antigen unknown. This sample is part of a study of T-cell memory formation after mild COVID-19. On the study more broadly: For the most part, TCR clusters were specific to one donor. Study outcomes and limitations: Researchers report contracting CD4+ clones mostly in CM and EM, with CD8+ clones in EMRA. Memory from before infection featured some responding clones, which suggests cross-reactive memory joined.

A 5'RACE reaction primed in the constant segment made cDNA libraries of TCR alpha and TCR beta, and these carried sample barcodes and UMIs. TCRdb redid the calling of the 5' RACE reads with MiXCR, one entry per CDR3 protein. The sample includes about 470,000 distinct CDR3 sequences, 20% to 25% of them seen just once. With 1 base clipped from V and 4 bases from J, the junction kept 6 bases outside the gene matches. CDR1 is SGHKS and CDR2 is YYEKEE in the germline V gene (reference sequence). The CDR3 has 16 residues. This chain connects TRBV5-5 to TRBJ1-5; 9 bases line up with TRBD1. The TCR originated in an adult woman who had mild COVID-19 (a few samples of this study predate the infection). Cell type and time point are not known. Sequenced input: PBMCs or a T cell subset sorted from them (not recorded which). The CDR3 DNA sequence: TGTGCCAGCAGCTTGTCGGACAGGGGATTTAATCAGCCCCAGCATTTT. As protein: CASSLSDRGFNQPQHF.